The clone carrying this T cell receptor beta chain occurred a few times. Via MiXCR, TCRdb re-called the PCR reads, giving one row per CDR3 protein. The sample lists 600,000 to 650,000 distinct CDR3 sequences, around 20% occurring once. These data are taken from a study of molecular identifiers for immune sequencing clone quantification. V gave up 5 bases and J gave up 3 bases, with 13 bases separating them. This CDR3 spans 13 amino acids. Per the germline V gene, CDR1 is DFQATT and CDR2 is SNEGSKA (reference sequence). The source material was naive CD8+ T cells from blood, with Jurkat cell RNA spiked in. Subset of the sample: FACS-sorted CD8+CD4-CCR7+CD45RA+ naive T cells. The chain combines TRBV20-1 with TRBJ1-1; possibly TRBD1 for D (5 bases). This clonotype was sampled from a human donor in good health. Some libraries in this study had Jurkat cell RNA spiked in. CDR3 in amino acids: CSAGTNSHTEAFF. The CDR3 DNA reads as TGCAGTGCTGGGACCAACAGCCACACTGAAGCTTTCTTT.